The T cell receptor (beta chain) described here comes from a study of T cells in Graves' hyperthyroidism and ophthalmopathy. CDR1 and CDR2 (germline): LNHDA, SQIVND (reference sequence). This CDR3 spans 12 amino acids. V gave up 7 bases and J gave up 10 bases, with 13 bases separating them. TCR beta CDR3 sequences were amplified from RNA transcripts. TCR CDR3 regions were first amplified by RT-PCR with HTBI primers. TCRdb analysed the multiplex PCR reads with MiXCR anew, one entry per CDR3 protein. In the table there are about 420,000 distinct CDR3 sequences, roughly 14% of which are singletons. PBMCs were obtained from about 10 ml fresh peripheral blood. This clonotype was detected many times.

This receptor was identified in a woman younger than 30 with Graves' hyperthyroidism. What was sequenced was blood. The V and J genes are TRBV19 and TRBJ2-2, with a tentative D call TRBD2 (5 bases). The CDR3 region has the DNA TGTGCCAGTACTAACGGAGGAATGGAGCTGTTTTTT. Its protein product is CASTNGGMELFF.